In its sample, the clone carrying this TCR beta chain was seen a few times. The antigen is undetermined. MiXCR was run by TCRdb on the reads, yielding one entry per CDR3 protein. Of about 530,000 distinct CDR3 sequences listed, roughly 29% were seen once; the top ten hold around 14%. Germline-derived CDR1 and CDR2 are MGHRA and YSYEKL. Trimming took 2 bases from V and 4 from J; bases not matched to a gene: 16. The CDR3 contains 18 residues. The data belong to a study of T cell repertoires in cytomegalovirus infection. Study background: Signatures in public TCR beta sequences pointed to both CMV infection and matching HLA type. Study observations and caveats: Predominance within the ex vivo response was attributable to HLA-C-restricted CMV-specific TCR beta clonotypes.

This sequence was found in a human donor in good health (CMV status not recorded). Some clones in this sample may be carry-over from other donors' samples. Sequencing was done on a sample of PBMCs. The chain uses TRBV4-1 and TRBJ2-7; 8 bases fit TRBD2. The CDR3 loop reads CASSQRIVSGLVAYEQYF. CDR3 DNA: TGCGCCAGCAGCCAACGCATCGTGTCGGGACTAGTGGCTTACGAGCAGTACTTC.